One T cell receptor beta chain is described in this entry. Random hexamers primed reverse transcription of about 0.5 to 1 ug RNA. Across 54 Vbeta and 13 Jbeta, immunoSEQ multiplex PCR amplified TCR beta CDR3. One entry per CDR3 protein, called by TCRdb with MiXCR from the immunoSEQ multiplex PCR reads. The table includes roughly 100,000 distinct CDR3 sequences, approximately 93% detected once. The record originates from a study of CD8 T cells in Susac syndrome. Study context: The sequenced Susac syndrome patients comprised six with active disease and eight in remission. Patients with Susac syndrome were therapy-naive, taking corticosteroids, with some also receiving intravenous immunoglobulin, or taking intravenous immunoglobulin alone at the time their blood was drawn.

V dropped 6 bases and J dropped 0 bases, with 14 bases sitting between them. CDR3 length: 15 amino acids. Germline V gives CDR1 SEHNR, CDR2 FQNEAQ (reference sequence). The recently defined diagnostic criteria for definite or probable disease were met by the Susac syndrome patients. Sequenced material: CD8+ T cells from PBMCs. The rearrangement uses TRBV7-9 and TRBJ1-1; D possibly corresponds to TRBD1 (5 bases). The sequence came from a human donor with Susac syndrome. CDR3 nucleotide sequence: TGTGCCAGCAGGTCTGGGGGAGGAATGAACACTGAAGCTTTCTTT. Residues: CASRSGGGMNTEAFF.